This note documents a single TCR beta chain sequence. Its antigen is not identified. The protocol was immunoSEQ multiplex PCR, while the TCRdb copy is restricted to in-frame clones and leaves out a portion. The table lists about 88,000 clones, roughly 88% of them singletons. The CDR3 loop spans 13 amino acids. The V and J ends lost 5 bases and 6 bases respectively, with 10 bases between them. The V gene's germline CDR1 is SGHTA and CDR2 FQGTGA. This record comes from a study of graft-versus-host responses after intestinal transplantation. This TCR was recovered from a human donor who received an intestinal transplant. The input for sequencing was unstimulated CD4+ T cells sorted from spleen or lymph node cells, taken before intestinal transplant. The V call is TRBV7-3, the J call TRBJ2-2, with D perhaps matching TRBD2 (5 bases). CDR3 sequence: CASSPQRAGELFF. In DNA, the CDR3 is TGTGCCAGCAGCCCCCAGAGGGCCGGGGAGCTGTTTTTT.